This is a list of T cell receptor beta chains from one sample in a study of cytomegalovirus exposure and HLA in healthy donors. The table came from immunoSEQ multiplex PCR; TCRdb's copy has only in-frame clones and leaves some out. The repertoire holds 60,000 or so clones, with around 80% as singletons. Source material: PBMCs. These receptors all come from a woman aged 40 to 55 in good health and CMV-seropositive. Both conserved end residues are part of each CDR3. The D gene is left open where the match is weak. Size values are once, few and many counts, or a class for expanded clones, and some rows have none.

d_call j_call v_call clone_size cdr3_aa
. TRBJ2-7 TRBV5-1 . CASSLDSQSSYEQYF
. TRBJ1-2 TRBV7-2 few CASSSQGFGYTF
. TRBJ2-7 TRBV15 . CATSFRGYEQYF
TRBD2 TRBJ2-7 TRBV19 . CASSGGGGGNEQYF
. TRBJ2-1 TRBV12-5 . CASGLDRFRGTTYNEQFF
. TRBJ1-1 TRBV21-1 once CASSKSRLNTEAFF
. TRBJ1-4 TRBV28 few CASIQDIWGTNEKLFF
TRBD1 TRBJ2-7 TRBV28 . CASSSLGTGSSYEQYF
TRBD1 TRBJ1-4 TRBV30 . CAWSKGAGRQKLFF
TRBD1 TRBJ2-7 TRBV6-1 . CASTPGQGFWSQYF
. TRBJ1-2 TRBV5-4 . CASSLAFDGYTF
TRBD2 TRBJ2-7 TRBV10-1 . CASSDLLAGGIYEQYF
. TRBJ2-7 TRBV30 . CAWSVNRVSEQYF
TRBD1 TRBJ1-2 TRBV14 few CASSQGGGGGYTF
. TRBJ1-1 TRBV10-3 . CAISPNTGGTEAFF
TRBD1 TRBJ1-1 TRBV9 . CASSVTGVSTEAFF
TRBD1 TRBJ2-3 TRBV5-1 . CASSARQGSNTDTQYF
. TRBJ1-5 TRBV6-1 . CASSLGGGGQPQHF
. TRBJ2-7 TRBV6-5 . CASSYWEVEQYF
. TRBJ1-5 TRBV2 many CASRGTGPGAQHF
TRBD1 TRBJ1-1 TRBV4-1 . CASSDVGRGRDGKAFF
TRBD1 TRBJ2-4 TRBV5-1 . CASSPNTGGSKNIQYF
TRBD1 TRBJ2-7 TRBV25-1 . CASSERAGGYEQYF
. TRBJ1-1 TRBV5-1 few CASSNRVTEAFF
. TRBJ1-1 TRBV27 . CASSLAREGGEAFF
TRBD2 TRBJ2-3 TRBV30 . CAWRGAGGRDTQYF
. TRBJ2-3 TRBV11-3 once CASSLVMGGTDTQYF
TRBD1 TRBJ1-4 TRBV5-1 . CASSRGGLGQAGSNEKLFF
. TRBJ2-2 TRBV11-2 . CASSLRQLSGELFF